The 3 T cell receptor beta chains in this list originate from one sample, sequenced in a study of blood T cell repertoires in COVID-19. TCRdb's copy holds only in-frame clones and misses some; the assay was immunoSEQ multiplex PCR. The sample includes 150,000 to 200,000 clones, more than 80% of them seen just once. Material: peripheral blood. The receptors shown here come from a woman aged 55-69 years with acute or convalescent COVID-19.

The gene calls are TRBV18 and TRBJ1-1; no clear D. Germline CDR1 is KGHSH and CDR2 is LQKENI. The CDR3 runs to 13 residues. V shed 3 bases and J shed 4 bases, with 9 bases lying between them. CDR3 protein: CASSPSAGTEAFF. CDR3 DNA sequence: TGTGCCAGCTCACCCTCGGCGGGCACTGAAGCTTTCTTT.

This clone has just a few counts. The chain employs TRBV7-8 and TRBJ2-3; 7 nucleotides agree with TRBD1. The germline V gene encodes CDR1 SGHVS and CDR2 FQNEAQ. The CDR3 sequence is 14 residues long. V dropped 5 bases and J dropped 3; count of bases not matched to a gene: 5. The CDR3 spells CASSRDSLTDTQYF. The CDR3 DNA is TGTGCCAGCAGCCGGGACAGCTTGACAGATACGCAGTATTTT. Full variable domain (rest looked up from reference TRBV7-8 and TRBJ2-3): GAGVSQSPRYKVAKRGQDVALRCDPISGHVSLFWYQQALGQGPEFLTYFQNEAQLDKSGLPSDRFFAERPEGSVSTLKIQRTQQEDSAVYLCASSRDSLTDTQYFGPGTRLTVL.

The chain has TRBV10-3 and TRBJ1-1; possibly TRBD1 for D (6 bases). There are 14 residues in the CDR3. V shed 10 bases and J shed 1 base, with 16 bases lying between them. Per germline, CDR1 ENHRY and CDR2 SYGVKD. DNA of the CDR3: TGTGCCACCCGATCGACAGGCCCGAACACTGAAGCTTTCTTT. Encoded protein: CATRSTGPNTEAFF.